This T cell receptor beta chain is drawn from a study of cytomegalovirus exposure and HLA in healthy donors. Findings and limits, study-wide: Later analysis showed TCR association rates varying by HLA locus, highest for DRB1 and lowest for HLA-C.

A remark on this clone: The antigen is not known. Distinct nucleotide sequences in the sample also encode this CDR3.

The PCR had 60 Vbeta and 13 Jbeta primers. The repertoire was sequenced with immunoSEQ multiplex PCR; TCRdb's copy has only in-frame clones and lacks some. The sample has some 110,000 clones, roughly 79% seen once. Sequencing was done on a sample of PBMCs. The receptor was derived from a male donor in good health and CMV-seronegative.

Written as DNA, the CDR3 is TGTGCCTGGAGCCCTGGACAGAACACTGAAGCTTTCTTT. Translating it yields CAWSPGQNTEAFF. This chain links TRBV30 with TRBJ1-1; D possibly corresponds to TRBD1 (5 bases). Germline V gene sequence: CDR1 GTSNPN, CDR2 SVGIG (reference sequence). The CDR3 length is 13 residues. Trimming removed 3 bases at V and 1 base at J, with 9 bases between. The full variable domain, completed using reference TRBV30 and TRBJ1-1, is SQTIHQWPATLVQPVGSPLSLECTVEGTSNPNLYWYRQAAGRGLQLLFYSVGIGQISSEVPQNLSASRPQDRQFILSSKKLLLSDSGFYLCAWSPGQNTEAFFGQGTRLTVV.